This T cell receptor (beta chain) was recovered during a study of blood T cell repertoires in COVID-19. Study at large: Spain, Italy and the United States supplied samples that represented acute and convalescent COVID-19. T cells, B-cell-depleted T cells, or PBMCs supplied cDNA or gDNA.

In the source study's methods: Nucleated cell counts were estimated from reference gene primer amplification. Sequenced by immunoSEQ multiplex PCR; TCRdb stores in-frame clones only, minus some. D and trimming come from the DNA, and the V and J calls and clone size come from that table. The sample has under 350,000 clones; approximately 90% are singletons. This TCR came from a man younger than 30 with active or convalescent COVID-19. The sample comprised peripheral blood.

The CDR3 reads CASSLGGGLADTQYF. CDR3 coding DNA: TGTGCCAGCAGCTTGGGCGGGGGGCTCGCAGATACGCAGTATTTT. The chain links TRBV11-3 to TRBJ2-3; 8 bases are a match to TRBD2. The germline V gene encodes CDR1 SGHNT and CDR2 YENEEA. V lost 3 bases and J lost 4; bases outside the gene matches: 6. This CDR3 spans 15 amino acids. The full variable domain, completed using reference TRBV11-3 and TRBJ2-3, is EAGVVQSPRYKIIEKKQPVAFWCNPISGHNTLYWYLQNLGQGPELLIRYENEEAVDDSQLPKDRFSAERLKGVDSTLKIQPAELGDSAVYLCASSLGGGLADTQYFGPGTRLTVL.